This T cell receptor (beta chain) was sequenced for a study of T-cell memory formation after mild COVID-19. Study at large: Clustering of TCRs was largely donor specific.

The CDR3 is 14 amino acids. The V segment lost 6 bases and the J segment 8 bases; nucleotides outside the gene matches: 8. Regarding the study as a whole: Second-wave clones reaching peak frequency on day 37 lacked confirmed SARS-CoV-2 specificity. Among clones contracting day 15 to 85, CD4/CD8 was balanced, whereas later expanders leaned CD4+.

In TCRdb, the 5' RACE reads were re-called with MiXCR into one record per CDR3 protein. The sample gives about 350,000 distinct CDR3 sequences, roughly 15% of which show up once; around a fifth is in the top ten. In this sample, this clonotype turned up a few times. Its cognate antigen is unknown. V and J are TRBV12-3 or TRBV12-4 and TRBJ1-4; 8 bases fit TRBD1. Sequenced input: PBMCs or a T cell subset sorted from them (not recorded which). The clonotype was recovered from a man aged 18 to 29 who had mild COVID-19 (a few samples of this study predate the infection). Cell type and time point are not known. The CDR3 nucleotides read TGTGCCAGCAGCGGACAGGGCAGAAACGAAAAACTGTTTTTT. Translating it yields CASSGQGRNEKLFF.